The 12 T cell receptor beta chains in this list originate from one sample, sequenced in a study of human T cells and chemical hapten exposure (TCRdb year 2021). Interpreted using the paper, the time point label stands for: patch test 2, 6 weeks after DPC sensitization. The treatment or condition label for this specimen denotes: therapeutic diphenylcyclopropenone sensitization with weekly scalp DPC. The library was made by RACE. The instrument given in TCRdb is NextSeq 500. Clones were called with MiXCR by TCRdb after fastp trimmed the public reads at Q25, and only in-frame beta chains were retained. Rows with one shared CDR3 protein collapse into an entry with the most common genes and DNA. This sample lists about 50,000 distinct CDR3 sequences; around 9.5% were detected once. The top ten hold approximately 1.6% of the sample. This material consisted of whole blood, taken in connection with sensitization to the hapten diphenylcyclopropenone (DPC). The source of these receptors is a woman in her 50s with alopecia areata. Some clones in this sample may be carry-over from other donors' samples.

V gene TRBV11-2 combines with J gene TRBJ1-2; D perhaps matches TRBD1 (5 bases). Trimming took off 1 base at V and 7 bases at J, with 13 bases between the two ends. The CDR3 covers 14 residues. Per the germline V gene, CDR1 is SGHAT and CDR2 is FQNNGV. The CDR3 loop reads CASSLGGTRTGYTF. Here the CDR3 DNA reads TGTGCCAGCAGCTTAGGTGGGACCCGGACTGGCTACACCTTC.

DNA for the CDR3: TGTGCCAGCTCACAACAGGGCGCTAATGAAAAACTGTTTTTT. It translates to CASSQQGANEKLFF. This chain uses TRBV18 with TRBJ1-4, with a tentative D call TRBD1 (6 bases). Germline-derived CDR1 and CDR2 are KGHSH and LQKENI. Between the trimmed V and J ends, which lost 4 bases and 3 bases, there was a span of 9 bases. This CDR3 contains 14 residues. The variable domain in full, completed from reference TRBV18 and TRBJ1-4, reads NAGVMQNPRHLVRRRGQEARLRCSPMKGHSHVYWYRQLPEEGLKFMVYLQKENIIDESGMPKERFSAEFPKEGPSILRIQQVVRGDSAAYFCASSQQGANEKLFFGSGTQLSVL.

This clonotype was observed once. A much larger clone sits a single nucleotide away, making a read error possible. The gene calls are TRBV3-1 and TRBJ2-5; TRBD2 agrees at 11 bases. Per germline, CDR1 LGHDT and CDR2 YNNKEL (reference sequence). CDR3 length: 16 amino acids. The CDR3 loop reads CASSRGSGGAQGTQYF. As DNA, the CDR3 is TGTGCCAGCAGCCGGGGTAGCGGGGGGGCTCAAGGGACCCAGTACTTC.

At least ten counts were recorded for this clonotype. The genes are TRBV7-8 and TRBJ2-7; 8 positions agree with TRBD1. The CDR3 totals 14 residues. Germline V gene data show CDR1 as SGHVS and CDR2 as FQNEAQ. J gave up 3 bases and V 5 bases, and 6 bases lay outside the gene matches. The CDR3 DNA sequence: TGTGCCAGCAGCACCGGGACAGGAGTCTACGAGCAGTACTTC. Its protein is CASSTGTGVYEQYF.

The rearrangement uses TRBV6-6 and TRBJ2-2; D is unclear. The V gene's germline CDR1 is MNHNY and CDR2 SVGAGI (reference sequence). Trimming removed 7 bases from V and 0 bases from J, with 9 bases in between. The CDR3 loop spans 14 amino acids. The CDR3 region is CASKEFTNTGELFF. In DNA, the CDR3 is TGTGCCAGCAAGGAGTTCACGAACACCGGGGAGCTGTTTTTT.

The table lists this clonotype with many counts. The chain carries TRBV4-1 and TRBJ1-1; the D gene is possibly TRBD1 (5 bases). V gave up 5 bases and J gave up 0 bases, with 19 bases separating them. The germline gives CDR1 MGHRA, CDR2 YSYEKL. The CDR3 extends over 17 amino acids. The CDR3 DNA follows: TGCGCCAGCAGCTCATGGGGGACCGCTACTTTGAACACTGAAGCTTTCTTT. Protein product: CASSSWGTATLNTEAFF.

This clonotype was counted only a few times. The J gene is TRBJ2-5, the V gene TRBV29-1; the match to TRBD2 covers 7 bases. V trimming: 8 bases; J trimming: 3 bases; junction bases outside the gene matches: 3. Germline V gives CDR1 SQVTM, CDR2 ANQGSEA. CDR3 length: 11 residues. The CDR3 loop is CSTRGEETQYF. The DNA for the CDR3 is TGCAGCACACGGGGGGAAGAGACCCAGTACTTC.

The chain couples TRBV5-1 to TRBJ2-1, with D perhaps matching TRBD1 (6 bases). The germline V gene encodes CDR1 SGHRS and CDR2 YFSETQ. The CDR3 totals 13 residues. V lost 4 bases to trimming and J lost 8 bases, with 13 bases between them. The CDR3 sequence is CASSTDRRDEQFF. In DNA form, the CDR3 reads TGCGCCAGCAGCACGGACAGAAGGGATGAGCAGTTCTTC.

The rearrangement links TRBV21-1 to TRBJ2-7; TRBD1 is the table's D call, not checked against the DNA. TRBV21-1 is tagged as a pseudogene. CDR3 length: 17 amino acids. In DNA form, the CDR3 reads TGTACCAGCAGCCCCTACGAAGGGACAGGGCTACCCTACGAGCAGTACTTC. Translating gives CTSSPYEGTGLPYEQYF.

This chain joins TRBV3-1 and TRBJ2-7, with D possibly TRBD2 on 5 matching bases. V dropped 0 bases and J dropped 6 bases, with 9 bases sitting between them. The germline CDR1 and CDR2 sequences are LGHDT and YNNKEL (reference sequence). The CDR3 sequence is 13 residues long. The CDR3 loop reads CASSQDTGVEQYF. The CDR3 bases are TGTGCCAGCAGCCAAGATACCGGGGTCGAGCAGTACTTC.

This clonotype was detected a few times. V and J are TRBV10-3 and TRBJ2-3; D is unclear. CDR1 is ENHRY, CDR2 SYGVKD, per germline. The CDR3 totals 12 residues. V was trimmed by 0 bases and J by 4 bases, leaving 2 bases between them. CDR3 nucleotide sequence: TGTGCCATCAGTGAGTCGGCAGATACGCAGTATTTT. It codes for CAISESADTQYF.

This clonotype was recorded at least ten times. V and J are TRBV7-9 and TRBJ2-7; a weak D match, TRBD1 (5 bases). The CDR3 runs to 14 residues. Germline assignment: CDR1 SEHNR and CDR2 FQNEAQ (reference sequence). V was clipped by 4 bases and J by 6 bases, with 16 bases between them. CDR3: CASSYGMSGFEQYF. CDR3 in DNA: TGTGCCAGCAGCTATGGGATGTCAGGGTTCGAGCAGTACTTC.